This is a list of T cell receptor beta chains from one sample in a study of shared clonotypes between healthy human individuals. Sequencing was performed with immunoSEQ multiplex PCR; in TCRdb, only in-frame clones are kept and a portion is missing. The sample lists 550,000 to 600,000 clones, roughly 98% occurring once. The sequenced sample was naive CD8+ T cells sorted from blood. These receptors all stem from a man under 40 in good health. Both conserved end residues are part of each CDR3. The order of the fields is D gene, CDR3 length, J gene, V gene, CDR3 protein. A D gene is named only where the DNA matches it firmly.

d_call: TRBD2
cdr3_length: 17
j_call: TRBJ2-1
v_call: TRBV7-8
cdr3_aa: CASSPLAGDALYNEQFF

d_call: .
cdr3_length: 17
j_call: TRBJ2-7
v_call: TRBV11-2
cdr3_aa: CASSPRGGGQTFYEQYF

d_call: .
cdr3_length: 15
j_call: TRBJ1-5
v_call: TRBV15
cdr3_aa: CATSRDQAGNQPQHF

d_call: .
cdr3_length: 12
j_call: TRBJ2-4
v_call: TRBV28
cdr3_aa: CARGWPENIQYF

d_call: .
cdr3_length: 16
j_call: TRBJ1-2
v_call: TRBV9
cdr3_aa: CASSVDPDGANYGYTF

d_call: .
cdr3_length: 11
j_call: TRBJ1-3
v_call: TRBV2
cdr3_aa: CATKTGNTIYF

d_call: TRBD2
cdr3_length: 15
j_call: TRBJ2-7
v_call: TRBV10-2
cdr3_aa: CASSQVAGDGDEQYF

d_call: .
cdr3_length: 15
j_call: TRBJ2-7
v_call: TRBV4-1
cdr3_aa: CASSQEGAYSYEQYF

d_call: .
cdr3_length: 13
j_call: TRBJ2-5
v_call: TRBV2
cdr3_aa: CASQSRISETQYF

d_call: .
cdr3_length: 17
j_call: TRBJ2-3
v_call: TRBV14
cdr3_aa: CASSLGGGAASTDTQYF

d_call: TRBD2
cdr3_length: 19
j_call: TRBJ2-2
v_call: TRBV9
cdr3_aa: CASSAPAPGLAGHTGELFF

d_call: TRBD1
cdr3_length: 15
j_call: TRBJ1-2
v_call: TRBV29-1
cdr3_aa: CSVSGTGDLGYGYTF

d_call: .
cdr3_length: 15
j_call: TRBJ2-7
v_call: TRBV7-9
cdr3_aa: CASSPLGPITGEQYF

d_call: .
cdr3_length: 11
j_call: TRBJ2-5
v_call: TRBV20-1
cdr3_aa: CSAIPLETQYF

d_call: .
cdr3_length: 13
j_call: TRBJ1-3
v_call: TRBV7-5
cdr3_aa: CVRSLAPGYTIYF

d_call: .
cdr3_length: 11
j_call: TRBJ2-4
v_call: TRBV29-1
cdr3_aa: CSGENGNIQYF

d_call: .
cdr3_length: 11
j_call: TRBJ1-1
v_call: TRBV7-9
cdr3_aa: CASWGVDEAFF

d_call: TRBD1
cdr3_length: 15
j_call: TRBJ2-7
v_call: TRBV11-2
cdr3_aa: CASSLVGDRGLEQYF

d_call: TRBD1
cdr3_length: 14
j_call: TRBJ1-2
v_call: TRBV28
cdr3_aa: CASSLAGQGDGYTF

d_call: .
cdr3_length: 15
j_call: TRBJ1-5
v_call: TRBV9
cdr3_aa: CASSVSVGGNQPQHF

d_call: .
cdr3_length: 14
j_call: TRBJ1-1
v_call: TRBV6-1
cdr3_aa: CASTLGQGYTEAFF

d_call: .
cdr3_length: 12
j_call: TRBJ2-3
v_call: TRBV9
cdr3_aa: CASSADADTQYF

d_call: .
cdr3_length: 11
j_call: TRBJ2-7
v_call: TRBV5-4
cdr3_aa: CASSYTYEQYF

d_call: TRBD2
cdr3_length: 16
j_call: TRBJ2-7
v_call: TRBV9
cdr3_aa: CASSVGTWGRDYEQYF

d_call: .
cdr3_length: 11
j_call: TRBJ2-5
v_call: TRBV5-5
cdr3_aa: CASSESETQYF

d_call: .
cdr3_length: 14
j_call: TRBJ2-1
v_call: TRBV4-1
cdr3_aa: CASSQPTDNNEQFF